This T cell receptor (beta chain) was obtained from a study of cytomegalovirus exposure and HLA in healthy donors. Study-wide findings and caveats: Most TCR sequences proved rare, with some public TCRs found in many donors. The listing of 160 or so TCR beta chains classed them as cytomegalovirus-associated. Sequencing artifact likely explains a cluster of highly shared sequence variants.

CDR3 size: 14 residues. Germline values: CDR1 MDHEN, CDR2 SYDVKM. V shed 6 bases and J 7 bases; nucleotides not matched to a gene: 4. Only a few counts were recorded for this clone. Its specificity is unknown. PCR primers comprised 60 Vbeta and 13 Jbeta primers. The table came from immunoSEQ multiplex PCR; TCRdb's copy has only in-frame clones and leaves some out. The repertoire holds roughly 140,000 clones, 60% to 80% seen once, with about 1.7% in the top ten. Input material: PBMCs. The origin of this receptor is a woman younger than 45 in good health and CMV-seronegative. The V gene is TRBV28, the J gene TRBJ1-6; TRBD1 agrees at 9 bases. The CDR3 DNA reads TGTGCCAGCAGGGGACAGGGCTGGAATTCACCCCTCCACTTT. Protein: CASRGQGWNSPLHF.